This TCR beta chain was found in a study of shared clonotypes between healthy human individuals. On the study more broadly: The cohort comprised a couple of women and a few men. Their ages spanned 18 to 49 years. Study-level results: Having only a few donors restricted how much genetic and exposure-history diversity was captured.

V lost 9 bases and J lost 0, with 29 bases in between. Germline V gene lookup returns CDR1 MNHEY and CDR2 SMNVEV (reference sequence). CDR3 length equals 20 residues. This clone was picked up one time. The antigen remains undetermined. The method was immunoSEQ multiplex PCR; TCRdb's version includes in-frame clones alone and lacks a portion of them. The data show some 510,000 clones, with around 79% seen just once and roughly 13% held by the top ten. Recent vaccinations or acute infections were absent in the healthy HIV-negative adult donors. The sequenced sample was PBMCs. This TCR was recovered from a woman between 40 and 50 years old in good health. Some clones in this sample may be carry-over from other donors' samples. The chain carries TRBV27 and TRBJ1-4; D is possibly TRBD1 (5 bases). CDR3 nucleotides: TGTGCCAGTTCGAGCCTAACAGGCTACCGCATAAGGACAACTAATGAAAAACTGTTTTTT. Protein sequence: CASSSLTGYRIRTTNEKLFF.